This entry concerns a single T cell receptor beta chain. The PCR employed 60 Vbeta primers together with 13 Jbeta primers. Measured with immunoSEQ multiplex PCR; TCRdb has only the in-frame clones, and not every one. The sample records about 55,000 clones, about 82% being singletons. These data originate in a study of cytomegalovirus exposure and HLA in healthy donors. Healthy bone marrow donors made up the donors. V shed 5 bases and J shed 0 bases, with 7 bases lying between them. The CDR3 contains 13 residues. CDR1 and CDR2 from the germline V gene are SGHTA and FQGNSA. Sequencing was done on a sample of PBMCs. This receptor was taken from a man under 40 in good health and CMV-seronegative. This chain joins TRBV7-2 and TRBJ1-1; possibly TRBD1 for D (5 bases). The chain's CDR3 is CASSETVNTEAFF. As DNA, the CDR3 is TGTGCCAGCAGCGAGACAGTGAACACTGAAGCTTTCTTT.